Each of the 23 T cell receptor beta chains below was sequenced from the same sample in a study of cytomegalovirus exposure and HLA in healthy donors. Generated by immunoSEQ multiplex PCR, the TCRdb table keeps only in-frame clones and is missing some. Of roughly 330,000 clones listed, approximately 90% are singletons. Sample: PBMCs. Receptors were obtained from a woman in her twenties or thirties in good health and CMV-seropositive.

V gene TRBV5-1 combines with J gene TRBJ1-6, with 9 bases lining up with TRBD1. Germline values: CDR1 SGHRS, CDR2 YFSETQ. J lost 8 bases, V lost 0 bases, and 0 bases had no gene match. The CDR3 sequence is 14 residues long. CDR3 DNA: TGCGCCAGCAGCTTGGGGACAGGGGATTCACCCCTCCACTTT. Translation: CASSLGTGDSPLHF.

A single count supports this clone. The V gene is TRBV25-1, the J gene TRBJ1-1; D not resolved. CDR3 length equals 14 residues. Trimming cost V 6 bases and J 4 bases, with 15 bases left between them. Per the germline V gene, CDR1 is MGHDK and CDR2 is SYGVNS. The CDR3 reads CASSPNKGSTEAFF. Written as DNA, the CDR3 is TGTGCCAGCAGCCCGAATAAGGGAAGCACTGAAGCTTTCTTT.

This clone showed up just once. At one of its ends the junction is not consistent with the germline gene, which may arise from a read error. This chain uses TRBV30 with TRBJ2-1; TRBD2 might be the D (5 bases). CDR3 length: 11 residues. Germline V gives CDR1 GTSNPN, CDR2 SVGIG (reference sequence). CDR3 nucleotides: TGTGCCTGGAGTATCGGGCGGAGAGGGATCTTC. Translation: CAWSIGRRGIF.

The chain recombines TRBV7-6 with TRBJ1-2; D remains ambiguous. CDR1 is SGHVS, CDR2 FNYEAQ, per germline. CDR3 size: 15 residues. The V gene lost 2 bases and the J gene lost 2 bases, with 12 bases spanning the gap. For the CDR3, the DNA is TGTGCCAGCAGCTTAACCCGGACCAACAACTATGGCTACACCTTC. Translated, it gives CASSLTRTNNYGYTF. Supplemented by reference TRBV7-6 and TRBJ1-2, the full variable domain reads GAGVSQSPRYKVTKRGQDVALRCDPISGHVSLYWYRQALGQGPEFLTYFNYEAQQDKSGLPNDRFSAERPEGSISTLTIQRTEQRDSAMYRCASSLTRTNNYGYTFGSGTRLTVV.

The chain combines TRBV5-6 with TRBJ1-2; unclear D gene. CDR1 and CDR2 (germline): SGHDT, YYEEEE. The length of the CDR3 is 14 residues. The V end was cut by 0 bases, the J end by 5 bases, with 11 bases between. The CDR3 sequence is CASSLESPSYGYTF. Written as DNA, the CDR3 is TGTGCCAGCAGCTTGGAATCACCCTCTTATGGCTACACCTTC. Variable domain in full (rest from reference TRBV5-6 and TRBJ1-2): DAGVTQSPTHLIKTRGQQVTLRCSPKSGHDTVSWYQQALGQGPQFIFQYYEEEERQRGNFPDRFSGHQFPNYSSELNVNALLLGDSALYLCASSLESPSYGYTFGSGTRLTVV.

The DNA for the CDR3 is TGTGCCTGGAGTTTCCAGGGAGGTGAGCAGTTCTTC. Amino acid sequence: CAWSFQGGEQFF. The chain links TRBV30 to TRBJ2-1, with D possibly being TRBD2 (6 bases). The CDR3 consists of 12 residues. Germline V CDR1 and CDR2: GTSNPN, SVGIG (reference sequence). The ends were cut back, 2 bases at V and 9 bases at J, with 11 bases in the middle. Using reference TRBV30 and TRBJ2-1 for the parts outside the CDR3, the full variable domain is SQTIHQWPATLVQPVGSPLSLECTVEGTSNPNLYWYRQAAGRGLQLLFYSVGIGQISSEVPQNLSASRPQDRQFILSSKKLLLSDSGFYLCAWSFQGGEQFFGPGTRLTVL.

The V and J genes are TRBV18 and TRBJ1-5; 9 nucleotides agree with TRBD1. With V trimmed by 3 bases and J by 5 bases, 5 bases remained unmatched. The V gene's germline CDR1 is KGHSH and CDR2 LQKENI. The CDR3 is made up of 15 amino acids. The CDR3: CASSPTGGVDQPQHF. The CDR3 bases are TGTGCCAGCTCACCGACAGGGGGAGTGGATCAGCCCCAGCATTTT.

This rearrangement joins TRBV11-2 to TRBJ2-7; 9 bases fit TRBD1. CDR3 length equals 16 residues. Trimming at V came to 0 bases and at J to 7 bases, leaving 10 bases not matched to a gene. Germline CDR1 reads SGHAT; CDR2 reads FQNNGV. The CDR3 is CASSLDSGTGSREQYF. CDR3 nucleotide sequence: TGTGCCAGCAGCTTAGATTCTGGGACAGGGAGTCGGGAGCAGTACTTC.

A single count supports this clone. The rearrangement links TRBV4-3 to TRBJ2-7; weak D call: TRBD1 (5 bases). Trimming cost V 0 bases and J 0 bases, with 9 bases left between them. Per germline, CDR1 LGHNA and CDR2 YSLEER. This CDR3 comprises 15 residues. This CDR3 reads CASSQDRDFSYEQYF. CDR3 in DNA: TGCGCCAGCAGCCAAGACAGGGATTTCTCCTACGAGCAGTACTTC.

The chain couples TRBV28 to TRBJ2-1, with TRBD2 matching 11 bases. This CDR3 is built from 18 residues. The J segment lost 1 base and the V segment lost 5 bases, leaving 10 bases of the junction unmatched. CDR1 is MDHEN and CDR2 is SYDVKM in the germline V gene. In DNA, the CDR3 is TGTGCCAGCAGTCCCCGTTTAGCGGGGGGGCCGTCCTACAATGAGCAGTTCTTC. It codes for CASSPRLAGGPSYNEQFF.

The chain joins TRBV4-3 to TRBJ1-4, with 8 bases aligning to TRBD1. V shed 5 bases, J shed 0 bases, and the junction held 2 bases outside the gene matches. The germline gives CDR1 LGHNA, CDR2 YSLEER. The CDR3 extends over 15 amino acids. CDR3 DNA: TGCGCCAGCAGCTCGGACAGGGCAACTAATGAAAAACTGTTTTTT. It codes for CASSSDRATNEKLFF.

This clone was counted once. This sequence joins TRBV5-1 and TRBJ2-2, with a possible D match to TRBD1 (5 bases). The CDR3 covers 16 residues. Trimming pared 0 bases from V and 4 bases from J, leaving 13 bases between. The germline CDR1 and CDR2 sequences are SGHRS and YFSETQ. CDR3 protein: CASSLAWGRLTGELFF. CDR3 bases: TGCGCCAGCAGCTTGGCCTGGGGCAGACTCACCGGGGAGCTGTTTTTT.

J is TRBJ2-7 and V is TRBV9; TRBD1 is a possible D gene (6 bases). CDR1 is SGDLS, CDR2 YYNGEE, per germline. This CDR3 is built from 16 residues. V lost 3 bases and J lost 1, with 17 bases in between. The CDR3 region has the DNA TGTGCCAGCAGCGCATCAGGGGCGGTTTCTTCCTACGAGCAGTACTTC. It codes for CASSASGAVSSYEQYF. Based on the CDR3 plus reference TRBV9 and TRBJ2-7, the full variable domain is DSGVTQTPKHLITATGQRVTLRCSPRSGDLSVYWYQQSLDQGLQFLIQYYNGEERAKGNILERFSAQQFPDLHSELNLSSLELGDSALYFCASSASGAVSSYEQYFGPGTRLTVT.

The V and J genes are TRBV5-6 and TRBJ2-7, with 9 nucleotides matching TRBD1. The CDR3 is made up of 15 amino acids. CDR1 and CDR2 (germline): SGHDT, YYEEEE. J lost 5 bases, V lost 4 bases, and 10 bases had no gene match. The CDR3 nucleotides read TGTGCCAGCAGCGGCACCGGGACAGGGCAAGACGAGCAGTACTTC. Its translation is CASSGTGTGQDEQYF.

The V and J genes are TRBV6-5 and TRBJ2-2; D is unclear. This CDR3 comprises 12 residues. Germline values: CDR1 MNHEY, CDR2 SVGAGI. Trimming took off 0 bases at V and 7 bases at J, with 3 bases between the two ends. The CDR3 region is CASSYSVGELFF. The CDR3 coding sequence is TGTGCCAGCAGTTACTCGGTCGGGGAGCTGTTTTTT.

This clone has more than one count but fewer than ten. The rearrangement links TRBV29-1 to TRBJ2-2, with no clear D. The V gene lost 4 bases and the J gene lost 7 bases, with 4 bases spanning the gap. Germline V gene data show CDR1 as SQVTM and CDR2 as ANQGSEA. The CDR3 covers 10 residues. CDR3 residues: CSVGDGELFF. The CDR3 region has the DNA TGCAGCGTTGGAGACGGGGAGCTGTTTTTT.

This sequence joins TRBV4-3 and TRBJ2-5; TRBD2 might be the D (5 bases). The germline gives CDR1 LGHNA, CDR2 YSLEER. V shed 4 bases and J shed 0 bases, with 15 bases lying between them. This CDR3 contains 16 residues. The CDR3 DNA reads TGCGCCAGCAGCCCCCGAGGGCCCCAGTACCAAGAGACCCAGTACTTC. This sequence encodes CASSPRGPQYQETQYF.

The chain combines TRBV7-7 with TRBJ2-2; D is perhaps TRBD1 or TRBD2 (5 bases each). The CDR3 spans 15 residues. V dropped 5 bases and J dropped 0 bases, with 10 bases sitting between them. Germline CDR1 SSHAT, CDR2 FNYEAQ (reference sequence). CDR3 DNA sequence: TGTGCCAGCAGCCCGGGACCGACGAACACCGGGGAGCTGTTTTTT. Amino acids: CASSPGPTNTGELFF.

The genes are TRBV4-1 and TRBJ2-7; 11 positions agree with TRBD1. CDR3 length: 14 amino acids. Germline assignment: CDR1 MGHRA and CDR2 YSYEKL. After removal of 3 bases from V and 5 bases from J, the junction contained 3 bases not matched to a gene. This CDR3 reads CASSHGQGADEQYF. The CDR3 bases are TGCGCCAGCAGCCATGGACAGGGGGCGGACGAGCAGTACTTC.

V usage is TRBV7-2 and J usage is TRBJ2-7; D possibly corresponds to TRBD2 (6 bases). The CDR3 is made up of 14 amino acids. The V end was cut by 5 bases, the J end by 3 bases, with 14 bases between. CDR1 and CDR2 (germline): SGHTA, FQGNSA. CDR3 in amino acids: CASSLVGGSYEQYF. CDR3 DNA sequence: TGTGCCAGCAGCCTTGTGGGGGGAAGCTACGAGCAGTACTTC.

The chain is built from TRBV30 and TRBJ2-1; no clear D. There are 12 residues in the CDR3. Trimming took off 1 base at V and 4 bases at J, with 5 bases between the two ends. Germline V lookup: CDR1 GTSNPN, CDR2 SVGIG (reference sequence). In nucleotides, the CDR3 is TGTGCCTGGAGTGCCCTATACAATGAGCAGTTCTTC. Translated, it gives CAWSALYNEQFF.

The V call is TRBV19, the J call TRBJ2-5; no reliable D call. Trimming took 5 bases from V and 5 from J, leaving 18 bases between them. The germline V gene has CDR1 LNHDA and CDR2 SQIVND (reference sequence). The CDR3 sequence is 15 residues long. Here the CDR3 DNA reads TGTGCCAGTAGTGCGACCCGAACTTTGATTGAGACCCAGTACTTC. Translated, it gives CASSATRTLIETQYF.

The V call is TRBV11-2, the J call TRBJ2-4, with a possible D match to TRBD1 (7 bases). Trimming left V 5 bases short and J 8 bases short, with 25 bases between. This CDR3 has 17 amino acids. Germline CDR1 reads SGHAT; CDR2 reads FQNNGV. This CDR3 is CASSPEGAGTFSDIQYF. CDR3 nucleotides: TGTGCCAGCAGCCCGGAGGGGGCGGGAACGTTTTCGGACATTCAGTACTTC. The full variable domain, rest sourced from reference TRBV11-2 and TRBJ2-4, is EAGVAQSPRYKIIEKRQSVAFWCNPISGHATLYWYQQILGQGPKLLIQFQNNGVVDDSQLPKDRFSAERLKGVDSTLKIQPAKLEDSAVYLCASSPEGAGTFSDIQYFGAGTRLSVL.